The T cell receptor (beta chain) described here comes from a study of T cell responses to AZD1222 COVID-19 vaccine. V was cut by 0 bases and J by 3 bases, with 13 bases left in between. Germline V CDR1 and CDR2: SGDLS, YYNGEE. The CDR3 runs to 15 residues. Clones were sequenced by immunoSEQ multiplex PCR, and TCRdb holds only the in-frame ones, with some missing. The sample has 100,000 to 150,000 clones, over 90% seen once; the top ten hold 5.4%. The count of this clone is one. The specimen was peripheral blood, collected on day 0 of AZD1222 vaccination. The gene calls are TRBV9 and TRBJ2-7; D is undetermined. The TCR sequence derives from an adult in good health. CDR3 region: CASSVGGSLSYEQYF. CDR3 sequence (DNA): TGTGCCAGCAGCGTAGGGGGATCTCTAAGCTACGAGCAGTACTTC.